Following are 27 T cell receptor beta chains from one sample sequenced in a study of shared clonotypes between healthy human individuals. Repertoires were generated with immunoSEQ multiplex PCR, while TCRdb's copy carries only in-frame clones and drops some. The sample contains approximately 2,000,000 clones, around 92% of which appear only once. The sample consisted of naive CD4+ T cells from PBMCs. Sample subset: CD45RA+ positively selected. The receptors here all came from a man younger than 35 in good health. Some clones in this sample may be carry-over from other donors' samples.

The chain couples TRBV28 to TRBJ2-1; unclear D gene. Germline CDR1 MDHEN, CDR2 SYDVKM. The CDR3 spans 12 residues. Trimming removed 6 bases from V and 6 bases from J, with 9 bases in between. The CDR3 sequence is CASSDSVNEQFF. The DNA of the CDR3 is TGTGCCAGCAGCGACTCAGTCAATGAGCAGTTCTTC.

This rearrangement joins TRBV2 to TRBJ2-5; D uncertain. V lost 5 bases, J lost 7 bases, and 5 bases lay in between. Germline loops: CDR1 SNHLY, CDR2 FYNNEI. The CDR3 contains 10 residues. The CDR3: CASSTVTQYF. The CDR3 DNA sequence: TGTGCCAGCAGTACTGTGACCCAGTACTTC.

This clone was found a few times. This chain uses TRBV2 with TRBJ1-1; a weak D match, TRBD1 (6 bases). Germline V gene lookup returns CDR1 SNHLY and CDR2 FYNNEI. Between the trimmed V and J ends, which lost 7 bases and 3 bases, there was a span of 15 bases. The CDR3 consists of 14 residues. CDR3 sequence: CASTNQGTYTEAFF. CDR3 bases: TGTGCCAGCACCAATCAGGGGACCTACACTGAAGCTTTCTTT.

This chain connects TRBV4-1 to TRBJ1-1; tentative D call: TRBD1 (6 bases). In germline, CDR1 is MGHRA, CDR2 YSYEKL. With 4 bases removed from V and 1 base from J, the gap between germline ends came to 19 bases. This CDR3 contains 17 residues. The chain's CDR3 is CASSPRASRGPNTEAFF. The CDR3, as DNA: TGCGCCAGCAGCCCTCGCGCTTCCCGGGGGCCGAACACTGAAGCTTTCTTT.

This chain joins TRBV7-3 and TRBJ2-7; 9 bases align to TRBD2. Germline lookup yields CDR1 SGHTA and CDR2 FQGTGA. The junction had 2 bases not matched to a gene; V was cut back by 0 bases and J by 2 bases. The CDR3 covers 15 residues. CDR3: CASSLTAGGPYEQYF. CDR3 DNA: TGTGCCAGCAGCTTAACAGCGGGAGGCCCCTACGAGCAGTACTTC.

The chain has TRBV11-2 and TRBJ1-3, with D possibly being TRBD1 (5 bases). CDR1 and CDR2 (germline): SGHAT, FQNNGV. V lost 0 bases to trimming and J lost 9 bases, with 9 bases between them. The CDR3 is made up of 13 amino acids. CDR3 loop: CASSLDSGGTIYF. CDR3 sequence (DNA): TGTGCCAGCAGCTTAGACTCCGGGGGCACCATATATTTT.

The chain recombines TRBV7-6 with TRBJ2-2, with unresolved D. Germline CDR1 SGHVS, CDR2 FNYEAQ. The CDR3 is 15 amino acids. With 4 bases removed from V and 0 bases from J, the gap between germline ends came to 9 bases. CDR3 DNA sequence: TGTGCCAGCAGCTCTCGGTACGCGAACACCGGGGAGCTGTTTTTT. This sequence encodes CASSSRYANTGELFF.

This rearrangement joins TRBV7-6 to TRBJ2-2; a possible D gene is TRBD1 (6 bases). Germline V gene sequence: CDR1 SGHVS, CDR2 FNYEAQ. V was shortened by 7 bases and J by 12 bases, with 21 bases between the two germline ends. This CDR3 has 14 amino acids. The CDR3 DNA is TGTGCCAGCACCCCTGGGACACCGAGCACGCAGCTGTTTTTT. Its translation is CASTPGTPSTQLFF.

The CDR3 loop is CATSRTRTGGREQYF. In DNA form, the CDR3 reads TGTGCCACCAGCAGAACTCGGACAGGGGGGCGCGAGCAGTACTTC. This rearrangement joins TRBV15 to TRBJ2-7; TRBD1 matches at 10 bases. The CDR3 totals 15 residues. Losses at the gene ends were 2 bases for V and 6 bases for J; bases not matched to a gene: 7. The germline CDR1 and CDR2 sequences are LNHNV and YYDKDF (reference sequence).

V usage is TRBV28 and J usage is TRBJ2-3; 7 positions match TRBD1. This CDR3 region has 14 residues. The ends lost 4 bases at V and 3 bases at J; junction bases unmatched: 4. Germline V gene lookup returns CDR1 MDHEN and CDR2 SYDVKM. For the CDR3, the DNA is TGTGCCAGCAGTTCCCAGACAGGGACAGATACGCAGTATTTT. Its translation is CASSSQTGTDTQYF. Together with reference TRBV28 and TRBJ2-3, the CDR3 gives the full variable domain: DVKVTQSSRYLVKRTGEKVFLECVQDMDHENMFWYRQDPGLGLRLIYFSYDVKMKEKGDIPEGYSVSREKKERFSLILESASTNQTSMYLCASSSQTGTDTQYFGPGTRLTVL.

CDR3 region: CASIMDAGSYGYTF. The CDR3, as DNA: TGTGCCAGCATTATGGACGCAGGTTCTTATGGCTACACCTTC. The J gene is TRBJ1-2, the V gene TRBV6-5; D uncertain. Germline values: CDR1 MNHEY, CDR2 SVGAGI. V was pared by 7 bases and J by 5 bases, with 17 bases between. CDR3 length: 14 amino acids.

The chain combines TRBV7-6 with TRBJ2-7; D perhaps matches TRBD1 (6 bases). The germline gives CDR1 SGHVS, CDR2 FNYEAQ. CDR3 length: 16 amino acids. Trimming took off 0 bases at V and 5 bases at J, with 17 bases between the two ends. CDR3 loop: CASSLARWQGWNEQYF. The CDR3 DNA follows: TGTGCCAGCAGCTTAGCGCGGTGGCAGGGGTGGAACGAGCAGTACTTC.

This CDR3 is CASSRAGATYEQYF. In DNA, the CDR3 is TGTGCCAGCAGCCGGGCCGGGGCTACCTACGAGCAGTACTTC. The chain is built from TRBV28 and TRBJ2-7; the D call may be TRBD1 or TRBD2 (5 bases each). V was pared by 6 bases and J by 2 bases, with 14 bases between. The germline CDR1 and CDR2 sequences are MDHEN and SYDVKM. CDR3 length: 14 amino acids.

The V and J genes are TRBV19 and TRBJ1-5; D might be TRBD1 (5 bases). The CDR3 extends over 15 amino acids. Trimming removed 5 bases from V and 7 bases from J, with 18 bases in between. The V gene's germline CDR1 is LNHDA and CDR2 SQIVND (reference sequence). The CDR3 protein is CASSGGMGLLQPQHF. The CDR3 DNA follows: TGTGCCAGTAGTGGGGGGATGGGGTTGTTACAGCCCCAGCATTTT. The complete variable domain, with remaining parts taken from reference TRBV19 and TRBJ1-5, reads DGGITQSPKYLFRKEGQNVTLSCEQNLNHDAMYWYRQDPGQGLRLIYYSQIVNDFQKGDIAEGYSVSREKKESFPLTVTSAQKNPTAFYLCASSGGMGLLQPQHFGDGTRLSIL.

J is TRBJ1-5 and V is TRBV28; D unresolved. Germline CDR1 reads MDHEN; CDR2 reads SYDVKM. The CDR3 loop spans 13 amino acids. Trimming took 3 bases from V and 7 from J, leaving 10 bases between them. The CDR3 DNA reads TGTGCCAGCAGTTTGATCGGAGGGCAGCCCCAGCATTTT. It specifies CASSLIGGQPQHF.

This chain uses TRBV7-9 with TRBJ2-5; D may correspond to TRBD1 or TRBD2 (5 bases each). The CDR3 covers 15 residues. Germline V gene sequence: CDR1 SEHNR, CDR2 FQNEAQ (reference sequence). V lost 7 bases to trimming and J lost 1 base, with 16 bases between them. For the CDR3, the DNA is TGTGCCAGCATCCCAAGTGGGGGTAGCCAAGAGACCCAGTACTTC. Translated, it gives CASIPSGGSQETQYF.

CDR3 protein: CASRAKTRLSNEQFF. CDR3 bases: TGTGCGAGTCGAGCTAAAACTCGATTATCCAATGAGCAGTTCTTC. The chain carries TRBV19 and TRBJ2-1; D not certain. Looked up from germline, CDR1 is LNHDA and CDR2 is SQIVND (reference sequence). The CDR3 length is 15 residues.

V is TRBV28 and J is TRBJ1-2; D gene ambiguous. The V gene's germline CDR1 is MDHEN and CDR2 SYDVKM. This CDR3 comprises 16 residues. The V gene lost 5 bases and the J gene lost 7 bases, with 23 bases spanning the gap. The CDR3, as DNA: TGTGCCAGCAGTCTGACCGGGCCAAGGCTCGGAAGTGGCTACACCTTC. It encodes CASSLTGPRLGSGYTF.

This clone showed up just once. This chain uses TRBV25-1 with TRBJ1-1; possible D gene TRBD1, 6 bases. The CDR3 covers 14 residues. Germline V gene lookup returns CDR1 MGHDK and CDR2 SYGVNS. V lost 4 bases and J lost 0, with 9 bases in between. CDR3 sequence reads: CASSAPGVNTEAFF. The DNA of the CDR3 is TGTGCCAGCAGTGCTCCAGGGGTGAACACTGAAGCTTTCTTT.

The chain employs TRBV27 and TRBJ2-1; TRBD2 matches 7 bases. Germline CDR1 MNHEY, CDR2 SMNVEV (reference sequence). CDR3 length: 15 residues. V lost 5 bases to trimming and J lost 7 bases; unmatched junction nucleotides: 11. CDR3 amino acids: CASSKSSRGGNEQFF. The CDR3 DNA reads TGTGCCAGCAGTAAAAGCTCGAGGGGAGGGAATGAGCAGTTCTTC.

The gene calls are TRBV5-4 and TRBJ2-2; D unclear. The germline V gene encodes CDR1 SGHNT and CDR2 YYREEE (reference sequence). There are 13 residues in the CDR3. Trimming pared 4 bases from V and 4 bases from J, leaving 8 bases between. The CDR3 here is CASSPPSTGELFF. The CDR3 coding sequence is TGTGCCAGCAGCCCCCCCTCCACCGGGGAGCTGTTTTTT.

The J gene is TRBJ2-2, the V gene TRBV5-6; TRBD2 matches 8 bases. Germline lookup yields CDR1 SGHDT and CDR2 YYEEEE. Trimming took 1 base from V and 2 from J; bases not matched to a gene: 4. The CDR3 has 16 residues. The CDR3 loop reads CASSLISGRNTGELFF. As DNA, the CDR3 is TGTGCCAGCAGCTTGATCAGCGGGAGAAACACCGGGGAGCTGTTTTTT.

This chain uses TRBV27 with TRBJ2-3; no clear D. The germline CDR1 and CDR2 sequences are MNHEY and SMNVEV (reference sequence). The V gene lost 5 bases and the J gene lost 7 bases, with 10 bases spanning the gap. This CDR3 spans 12 amino acids. The chain's CDR3 is CASSPTTHTQYF. The CDR3 coding sequence is TGTGCCAGCAGTCCCACGACGCATACGCAGTATTTT.

The J gene is TRBJ2-1, the V gene TRBV14; D unclear. CDR1 and CDR2 (germline): SGHDN, FVKESK. V was cut by 3 bases and J by 7 bases, with 16 bases left in between. The CDR3 is 15 amino acids. The CDR3 loop reads CASSHNRPPVNEQFF. DNA of the CDR3: TGTGCCAGCAGCCATAATCGGCCCCCCGTTAATGAGCAGTTCTTC.

This rearrangement joins TRBV19 to TRBJ1-5, with D unresolved. Per germline, CDR1 LNHDA and CDR2 SQIVND (reference sequence). Trimming took off 11 bases at V and 4 bases at J, with 21 bases between the two ends. The CDR3 runs to 15 residues. CDR3 in DNA: TGTGCCTGCCGACCGGAGGGCGGGATAAATCAGCCCCAGCATTTT. Its protein product is CACRPEGGINQPQHF. Combining the CDR3 with reference TRBV19 and TRBJ1-5 gives the whole variable domain DGGITQSPKYLFRKEGQNVTLSCEQNLNHDAMYWYRQDPGQGLRLIYYSQIVNDFQKGDIAEGYSVSREKKESFPLTVTSAQKNPTAFYLCACRPEGGINQPQHFGDGTRLSIL.

CDR3 bases: TGTGCCAGCAGCTTAGAAGGGTCTAGCGCGAGCTCCTACAATGAGCAGTTCTTC. It encodes CASSLEGSSASSYNEQFF. The V call is TRBV7-8, the J call TRBJ2-1, with D possibly matching TRBD2 (6 bases). CDR1 and CDR2 (germline): SGHVS, FQNEAQ. This CDR3 spans 18 amino acids. Trimming removed 1 base from V and 0 bases from J, with 16 bases in between. Supplemented by reference TRBV7-8 and TRBJ2-1, the full variable domain reads GAGVSQSPRYKVAKRGQDVALRCDPISGHVSLFWYQQALGQGPEFLTYFQNEAQLDKSGLPSDRFFAERPEGSVSTLKIQRTQQEDSAVYLCASSLEGSSASSYNEQFFGPGTRLTVL.

J is TRBJ1-2 and V is TRBV5-6; D not resolved. CDR3 length: 13 residues. Germline V gene data show CDR1 as SGHDT and CDR2 as YYEEEE. Deletions cut 2 bases from V and 4 bases from J, with 9 bases between. DNA for the CDR3: TGTGCCAGCAGCTTCGGTGCGGTCTATGGCTACACCTTC. Amino acids: CASSFGAVYGYTF. The full variable domain, rest sourced from reference TRBV5-6 and TRBJ1-2, is DAGVTQSPTHLIKTRGQQVTLRCSPKSGHDTVSWYQQALGQGPQFIFQYYEEEERQRGNFPDRFSGHQFPNYSSELNVNALLLGDSALYLCASSFGAVYGYTFGSGTRLTVV.